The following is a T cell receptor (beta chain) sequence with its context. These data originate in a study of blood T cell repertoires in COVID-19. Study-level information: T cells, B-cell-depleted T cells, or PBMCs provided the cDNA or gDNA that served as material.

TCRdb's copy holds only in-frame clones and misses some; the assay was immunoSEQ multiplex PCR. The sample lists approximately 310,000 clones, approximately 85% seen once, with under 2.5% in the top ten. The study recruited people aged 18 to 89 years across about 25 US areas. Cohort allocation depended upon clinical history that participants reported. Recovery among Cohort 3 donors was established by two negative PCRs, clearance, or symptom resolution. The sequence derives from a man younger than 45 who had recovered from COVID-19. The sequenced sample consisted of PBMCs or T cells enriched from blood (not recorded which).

The CDR3 DNA reads as TGTGCCAGCTCACAGAACATACCCGGACTAGCCCAAGAGACCCAGTACTTC. Amino acids: CASSQNIPGLAQETQYF. The chain links TRBV18 to TRBJ2-5, with 8 bases lining up with TRBD2. The CDR3 covers 17 residues. The germline V gene has CDR1 KGHSH and CDR2 LQKENI. After removal of 4 bases from V and 1 base from J, the junction contained 11 bases not matched to a gene.